This section outlines one T cell receptor (beta chain) sequence together with its context. Its antigen has not been determined. This may arise from a read error, as a much more abundant clone is one base away. The sample comes from a study of spatial heterogeneity in lung cancer (dated by TCRdb to between 2018 and 2021). As for the study more broadly: More beta-chain than alpha-chain transcripts were consistently detected, likely reflecting higher beta-chain transcript abundance. Nonsynonymous mutation counts, determined by whole-exome sequencing of tumor tissue, were related to features of the TCR repertoire. The study quantitatively compared TCR alpha and beta repertoires across multiple tumor regions, matched nontumor lung and blood in non-small cell lung cancer. In the raw uncorrected reads, each unique combination of TCR and UMI appeared more than ten times on average. At surgery, hundreds of tumor regions, approximately 64 matched nontumor lung samples and 45 to 60 PBMC samples were TCR-sequenced for both alpha and beta chains. Results the study describes overall, beyond this receptor: Confirming at a functional level the hypothesis that regional TCRs recognize regional mutations was considered to require additional single-cell paired TCR alpha and beta sequencing. Ubiquitous expanded tumor TCRs showed up in blood more often at tumor resection than at routine follow-up.

To prepare the library, 5' RACE was applied. The sequencer listed for this sample is NextSeq 500. The TCR library protocol attached a unique molecular identifier to each TCR cDNA molecule to allow correction of PCR and sequencing errors. As for the original processing: Decombinator tools were used for TCR identification, UMI-based error correction and CDR3 extraction. TCRs above a frequency of 2 per 1,000, corresponding to the top 1% of the tumor frequency distribution, were defined as expanded. Renyi diversity was computed with the R vegan package after each repertoire had been subsampled 100 times to 5,000 TCRs. CDR3 similarity networks were built from amino acid triplet string-kernel similarity, with CDR3s being connected when pairwise similarity was above 0.82. TCRdb reprocessed the public reads (quality trimming at Q25 with fastp, clone calling with MiXCR) and kept in-frame beta chains. Each CDR3 protein gets just one entry, which takes the most common genes and DNA from the rows behind it. TCRdb, rather than the study authors, made the V and J calls. Recorded for this sample are roughly 21,000 distinct CDR3 sequences; about 3.3% of them occurred a single time. The ten top clones hold more than 25% of the sample.

Its CDR3 holds 13 amino acids, cysteine through phenylalanine. Only the CDR3 DNA is retained, 39 bases long and in frame from the first base. A distance of 11 bases separates the germline ends of V and J, which lose 3 bases and 5 bases respectively. Read against the paper, the sample's time point label means: sample taken at primary tumor resection. For TCR sequencing, whole RNA was extracted from tumor and nontumor lung tissue, or from cryopreserved PBMC samples, and no cell sorting was done. The donors were 70 or so patients from the lung TRACERx cohort who had early-stage, untreated non-small cell lung cancer. A patient was chosen for TCR sequencing only when enough RNA was available from at least two tumor regions.

Sequenced here: PBMCs, sampled at surgery. Here the chain combines TRBV12-3 or TRBV12-4 and TRBJ2-7, with no confident D gene call. The TCR was taken from a female donor with early-stage non-small cell lung cancer. The CDR3 reads as follows: CASSLAHSNEQYF. DNA sequence: TGTGCCAGCAGTTTGGCGCATTCCAACGAGCAGTACTTC.